This entry concerns a single T cell receptor (beta chain). Its antigen is still unknown. Assay: immunoSEQ multiplex PCR; the TCRdb copy retains only in-frame clones and omits some. The sample yields about 1.5 million clones, 95% to 99% seen once. This sample is part of a study of shared clonotypes between healthy human individuals. Germline CDR1 MDHEN, CDR2 SYDVKM. The germline V and J ends were trimmed by 3 bases and 4 bases, with 9 bases remaining between them. The CDR3 contains 13 residues. Findings and caveats of the study: Owing to a small donor count, the genetic and exposure-history diversity represented was limited.

The TCR comes from a man in his thirties or forties in good health. Sequences were obtained from naive CD4+ T cells sorted from blood. Documented subset: CD45RA+ positively selected. J is TRBJ2-5 and V is TRBV28, with D perhaps TRBD2 (5 bases). The CDR3 nucleotides are TGTGCCAGCAGTTTTTCGCTAGCAGAGACCCAGTACTTC. Encoded protein: CASSFSLAETQYF.